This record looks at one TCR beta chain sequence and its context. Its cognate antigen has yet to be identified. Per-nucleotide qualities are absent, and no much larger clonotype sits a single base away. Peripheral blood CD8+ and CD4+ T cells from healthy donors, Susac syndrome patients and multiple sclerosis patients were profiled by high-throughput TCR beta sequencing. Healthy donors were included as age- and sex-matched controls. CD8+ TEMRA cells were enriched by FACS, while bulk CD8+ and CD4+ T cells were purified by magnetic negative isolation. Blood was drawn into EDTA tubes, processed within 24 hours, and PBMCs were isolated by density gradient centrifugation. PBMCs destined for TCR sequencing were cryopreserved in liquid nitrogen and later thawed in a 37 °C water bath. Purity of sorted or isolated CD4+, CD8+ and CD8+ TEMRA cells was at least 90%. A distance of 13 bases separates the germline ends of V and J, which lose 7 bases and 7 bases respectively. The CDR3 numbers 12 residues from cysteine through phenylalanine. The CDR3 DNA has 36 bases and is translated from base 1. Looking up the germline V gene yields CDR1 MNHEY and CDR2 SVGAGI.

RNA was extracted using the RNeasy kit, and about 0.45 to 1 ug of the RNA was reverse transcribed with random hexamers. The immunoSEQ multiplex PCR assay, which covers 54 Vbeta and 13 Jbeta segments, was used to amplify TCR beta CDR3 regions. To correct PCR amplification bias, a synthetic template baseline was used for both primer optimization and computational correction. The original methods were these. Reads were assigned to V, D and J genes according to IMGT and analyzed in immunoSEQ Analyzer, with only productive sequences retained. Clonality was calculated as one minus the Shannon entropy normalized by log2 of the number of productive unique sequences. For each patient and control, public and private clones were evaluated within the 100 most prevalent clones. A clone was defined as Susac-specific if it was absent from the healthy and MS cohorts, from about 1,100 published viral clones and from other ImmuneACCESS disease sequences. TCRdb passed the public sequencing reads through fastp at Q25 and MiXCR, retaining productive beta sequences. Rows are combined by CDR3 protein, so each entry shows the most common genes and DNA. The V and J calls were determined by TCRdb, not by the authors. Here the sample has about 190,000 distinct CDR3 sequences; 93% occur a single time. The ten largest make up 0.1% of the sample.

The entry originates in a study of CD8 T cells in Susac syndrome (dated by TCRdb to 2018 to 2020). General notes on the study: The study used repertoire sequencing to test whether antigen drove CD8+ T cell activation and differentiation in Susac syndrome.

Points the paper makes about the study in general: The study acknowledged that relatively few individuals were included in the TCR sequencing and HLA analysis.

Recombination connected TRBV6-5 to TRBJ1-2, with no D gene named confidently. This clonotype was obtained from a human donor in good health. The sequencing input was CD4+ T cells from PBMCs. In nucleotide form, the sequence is TGTGCCAGCACCCGGGTTGGGTTTGGCTACACCTTC. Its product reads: CASTRVGFGYTF.